One and the same sample provided the 28 T cell receptor beta chains below, sequenced in a study of cytomegalovirus exposure and HLA in healthy donors. Primers for the PCR totalled 60 Vbeta and 13 Jbeta. TCRdb keeps only in-frame clones here, not all; method: immunoSEQ multiplex PCR. The table shows 150,000 to 200,000 clones, with approximately 70% occurring only once. Material for sequencing was PBMCs. The source is a young woman in good health and CMV-seronegative.

The chain recombines TRBV6-1 with TRBJ1-2, with TRBD1 identical over 7 bases. The CDR3 totals 15 residues. V lost 1 base and J lost 1; bases outside the gene matches: 3. Germline CDR1 is MNHNS and CDR2 is SASEGT. The CDR3 is CASSEGTGLNYGYTF. CDR3 coding DNA: TGTGCCAGCAGTGAAGGGACAGGTCTTAACTATGGCTACACCTTC.

The chain is built from TRBV5-1 and TRBJ2-3; D remains unclear. CDR1 is SGHRS and CDR2 is YFSETQ in the germline V gene. The CDR3 contains 16 residues. The V end was cut by 3 bases, the J end by 0 bases, with 14 bases between. This CDR3 reads CASSYLPGASTDTQYF. CDR3 bases: TGCGCCAGCAGCTACCTACCAGGCGCAAGCACAGATACGCAGTATTTT.

CDR3 protein: CASSFRSIDSGNTIYF. The CDR3 DNA reads TGTGCCAGCAGCTTTCGGTCAATAGACTCTGGAAACACCATATATTTT. The chain combines TRBV7-2 with TRBJ1-3; D remains ambiguous. The CDR3 consists of 16 residues. Between the trimmed V and J ends, which lost 3 bases and 0 bases, there was a span of 12 bases. Looked up from germline, CDR1 is SGHTA and CDR2 is FQGNSA.

This clone came up a few times. The V call is TRBV25-1, the J call TRBJ2-2; D uncertain. The V end was cut by 7 bases, the J end by 4 bases, with 10 bases between. The CDR3 has 13 amino acids. Germline lookup yields CDR1 MGHDK and CDR2 SYGVNS. CDR3 in DNA: TGTGCCAGCACCTATTCGATCACCGGGGAGCTGTTTTTT. The encoded protein is CASTYSITGELFF.

This sequence joins TRBV11-2 and TRBJ2-1; TRBD1 matches 9 bases. V shed 2 bases, J shed 6 bases, and the junction held 5 bases outside the gene matches. Germline V lookup: CDR1 SGHAT, CDR2 FQNNGV. The CDR3 sequence is 15 residues long. The CDR3 is CASSLFGTGINEQFF. CDR3 DNA sequence: TGTGCCAGCAGCTTATTTGGGACAGGGATCAATGAGCAGTTCTTC. The full variable domain, rest sourced from reference TRBV11-2 and TRBJ2-1, is EAGVAQSPRYKIIEKRQSVAFWCNPISGHATLYWYQQILGQGPKLLIQFQNNGVVDDSQLPKDRFSAERLKGVDSTLKIQPAKLEDSAVYLCASSLFGTGINEQFFGPGTRLTVL.

Only a few counts were recorded for this clone. V gene TRBV4-1 combines with J gene TRBJ2-3; TRBD1 matches at 10 bases. Germline loops: CDR1 MGHRA, CDR2 YSYEKL. The CDR3 extends over 18 amino acids. The V segment lost 0 bases and the J segment 0 bases; nucleotides outside the gene matches: 6. CDR3 sequence: CASSQDPGTGVSTDTQYF. CDR3 nucleotide sequence: TGCGCCAGCAGCCAAGACCCAGGGACAGGGGTTAGCACAGATACGCAGTATTTT.

The chain combines TRBV12-2 with TRBJ1-4; the table calls TRBD1, which could not be checked here. TRBV12-2 is a pseudogene locus. The CDR3 covers 20 residues. DNA of the CDR3: TGTGCAAGTCGCTTAGCGCTGCCGTCGGCAGGGGGCCCTTTTAATGAAAAACTGTTTTTT. This codes for CASRLALPSAGGPFNEKLFF.

The chain is built from TRBV2 and TRBJ2-7; 8 nucleotides match TRBD1. The germline CDR1 and CDR2 sequences are SNHLY and FYNNEI. V gave up 6 bases and J gave up 6 bases; unmatched junction bases: 4. The CDR3 runs 12 residues. CDR3 in DNA: TGTGCCAGCAGCAAGGACAGGGTCGAGCAGTACTTC. Protein sequence: CASSKDRVEQYF.

The chain's CDR3 is CASSSSGGFTEAFF. CDR3 coding DNA: TGTGCCAGCAGTTCTTCAGGGGGCTTTACTGAAGCTTTCTTT. This chain joins TRBV9 and TRBJ1-1; 8 nucleotides line up with TRBD1. V trimming: 5 bases; J trimming: 5 bases; junction bases outside the gene matches: 8. Per the germline V gene, CDR1 is SGDLS and CDR2 is YYNGEE. This CDR3 spans 14 amino acids.

This clone was counted only a few times. CDR3 protein: CASSENGSGGSGELFF. In DNA, the CDR3 is TGTGCCAGCAGTGAGAATGGTAGCGGGGGGTCCGGGGAGCTGTTTTTT. V and J are TRBV2 and TRBJ2-2; 10 bases line up with TRBD2. V dropped 3 bases and J dropped 6; count of bases not matched to a gene: 7. The CDR3 runs to 16 residues. Per the germline V gene, CDR1 is SNHLY and CDR2 is FYNNEI.

The CDR3 nucleotides are TGCGCCAGCAGTGGGGGCAGGGGACAAACTGAAGCTTTCTTT. Translation gives CASSGGRGQTEAFF. The chain carries TRBV5-1 and TRBJ1-1, with D possibly being TRBD1 (6 bases). Germline CDR1 reads SGHRS; CDR2 reads YFSETQ. The CDR3 runs 14 residues. V lost 5 bases and J 5 bases, leaving 16 bases between the germline ends.

This chain links TRBV27 with TRBJ2-1; a possible D gene is TRBD2 (5 bases). The CDR3 is made up of 18 amino acids. V gave up 7 bases and J gave up 0 bases, with 22 bases separating them. The germline CDR1 and CDR2 sequences are MNHEY and SMNVEV (reference sequence). The CDR3 reads CASTTTQSGLHSYNEQFF. Written as DNA, the CDR3 is TGTGCCAGCACCACAACGCAAAGCGGTCTCCACTCCTACAATGAGCAGTTCTTC.

The rearrangement uses TRBV13 and TRBJ2-5; TRBD2 might be the D (6 bases). This CDR3 spans 13 amino acids. CDR1 is PRHDT, CDR2 FYEKMQ, per germline (reference sequence). Trimming cost V 6 bases and J 11 bases, with 19 bases left between them. Written as DNA, the CDR3 is TGTGCCAGCAGTGACGGAGGGGTTAAGGAGCAGTACTTC. It specifies CASSDGGVKEQYF.

This clone showed up just once. CDR3 protein: CASSQNGGNQPQHF. DNA of the CDR3: TGTGCCAGCTCACAAAACGGGGGAAATCAGCCCCAGCATTTT. V is TRBV18 and J is TRBJ1-5; perhaps TRBD1 as D (5 bases). Germline V CDR1 and CDR2: KGHSH, LQKENI. CDR3 length: 14 residues. Trimming pared 4 bases from V and 4 bases from J, leaving 11 bases between.

CDR3 loop: CATSRTRTRVGETQYF. The DNA of the CDR3 is TGTGCCACCAGCAGAACTCGGACTCGGGTCGGAGAGACCCAGTACTTC. V gene TRBV15 combines with J gene TRBJ2-5; perhaps TRBD2 as D (5 bases). Germline V gives CDR1 LNHNV, CDR2 YYDKDF (reference sequence). Trimming stripped 2 bases from V and 4 bases from J, with 17 bases between. The CDR3 is 16 residues long.

The chain couples TRBV14 to TRBJ2-2; possible D gene TRBD1, 6 bases. The CDR3 extends over 15 amino acids. In germline, CDR1 is SGHDN, CDR2 FVKESK. The V and J ends lost 2 bases and 6 bases respectively, with 13 bases between them. The CDR3 nucleotides are TGTGCCAGCAGCCAATACAGGGTTGGTGCCGGGGAGCTGTTTTTT. Encoded protein: CASSQYRVGAGELFF.

The chain has TRBV7-9 and TRBJ1-4; 10 bases agree with TRBD1. J lost 7 bases, V lost 5 bases, and 7 bases had no gene match. Per germline, CDR1 SEHNR and CDR2 FQNEAQ (reference sequence). CDR3 length: 15 residues. The CDR3 here is CASSPRGDRGEKLFF. The CDR3 bases are TGTGCCAGCAGCCCAAGGGGGGACAGGGGTGAAAAACTGTTTTTT.

The chain joins TRBV7-2 to TRBJ2-1, with 10 bases aligning to TRBD2. Germline lookup yields CDR1 SGHTA and CDR2 FQGNSA. This CDR3 contains 15 residues. V was pared by 1 base and J by 11 bases, with 8 bases of the junction left unmatched. The DNA of the CDR3 is TGTGCCAGCAGCTTAGGTAGCGGGGGGCCCTCAAAGCAGTTCTTC. Amino acid sequence: CASSLGSGGPSKQFF. Based on the CDR3 plus reference TRBV7-2 and TRBJ2-1, the full variable domain is GAGVSQSPSNKVTEKGKDVELRCDPISGHTALYWYRQSLGQGLEFLIYFQGNSAPDKSGLPSDRFSAERTGGSVSTLTIQRTQQEDSAVYLCASSLGSGGPSKQFFGPGTRLTVL.

This chain uses TRBV5-6 with TRBJ1-1; D ambiguous. This CDR3 is built from 13 residues. Trimming removed 4 bases at V and 7 bases at J, with 14 bases between. Germline assignment: CDR1 SGHDT and CDR2 YYEEEE. CDR3 nucleotides: TGTGCCAGCAGCCCTAGTTCGGGGATTGAAGCTTTCTTT. As protein: CASSPSSGIEAFF.

The rearrangement uses TRBV4-1 and TRBJ2-1, with 9 bases lining up with TRBD2. Germline CDR1 reads MGHRA; CDR2 reads YSYEKL. The CDR3 extends over 16 amino acids. V shed 0 bases and J 8 bases; nucleotides not matched to a gene: 8. In DNA form, the CDR3 reads TGCGCCAGCAGCCAAGATCGAGCGGGAGGTATACATGAGCAGTTCTTC. This translates into CASSQDRAGGIHEQFF.

The chain combines TRBV4-1 with TRBJ1-2; D remains unclear. Germline V gene data show CDR1 as MGHRA and CDR2 as YSYEKL. The CDR3 loop spans 16 amino acids. Trimming left V 1 base short and J 1 base short, with 13 bases between. CDR3 protein: CASSQGLAPLNYGYTF. The CDR3 DNA reads as TGCGCCAGCAGCCAAGGGCTGGCACCGCTTAACTATGGCTACACCTTC.

This clone is a singleton in its sample. V usage is TRBV4-1 and J usage is TRBJ2-1; 12 bases agree with TRBD2. There are 14 residues in the CDR3. Trimming at V came to 4 bases and at J to 8 bases, leaving 3 bases not matched to a gene. The germline gives CDR1 MGHRA, CDR2 YSYEKL. This CDR3 reads CASSRTSGIDEQFF. The CDR3 region has the DNA TGCGCCAGCAGCCGGACTAGCGGGATCGATGAGCAGTTCTTC.

The CDR3 DNA reads TGTGCCAGCAGCTTAGGGGGAGTTTCAGGCGAGCAGTACTTC. It yields the protein CASSLGGVSGEQYF. This chain links TRBV7-9 with TRBJ2-7; TRBD2 is a possible D gene (5 bases). This CDR3 has 14 amino acids. V shed 1 base and J shed 6 bases, with 13 bases lying between them. Germline V gene lookup returns CDR1 SEHNR and CDR2 FQNEAQ (reference sequence).

The V gene is TRBV19, the J gene TRBJ2-5; 8 bases line up with TRBD1. CDR3 size: 13 residues. V shed 6 bases, J shed 2 bases, and the junction held 2 bases outside the gene matches. Germline V gene lookup returns CDR1 LNHDA and CDR2 SQIVND (reference sequence). The DNA of the CDR3 is TGTGCCAGTAGGGGACAGGTACAAGAGACCCAGTACTTC. Its protein product is CASRGQVQETQYF.

The table lists this clone with a few counts. The J gene is TRBJ2-1, the V gene TRBV2; 11 bases align to TRBD2. Germline V CDR1 and CDR2: SNHLY, FYNNEI. CDR3 length: 15 amino acids. The ends lost 2 bases at V and 6 bases at J; junction bases unmatched: 3. The CDR3 region is CASSEILAGGNEQFF. The CDR3 DNA is TGTGCCAGCAGTGAAATTCTAGCGGGAGGCAATGAGCAGTTCTTC.

The chain couples TRBV10-2 to TRBJ1-2; 7 bases agree with TRBD1. CDR3 length: 13 amino acids. Germline CDR1 and CDR2: WSHSY and SAAADI. Losses at the gene ends were 6 bases for V and 4 bases for J; bases not matched to a gene: 5. The CDR3 here is CASRWTGGYGYTF. CDR3 nucleotide sequence: TGCGCCAGCAGGTGGACAGGAGGCTATGGCTACACCTTC.

The chain joins TRBV28 to TRBJ1-2; 7 bases are a match to TRBD1. The V segment lost 5 bases and the J segment 2 bases; nucleotides outside the gene matches: 8. The CDR3 is 15 residues long. Germline CDR1 MDHEN, CDR2 SYDVKM. CDR3 region: CASSVGQVKNYGYTF. Written as DNA, the CDR3 is TGTGCCAGCAGTGTCGGACAGGTCAAGAACTATGGCTACACCTTC.

The chain's CDR3 is CASSGQGARGMDTQYF. CDR3 sequence (DNA): TGTGCCAGCTCTGGACAGGGGGCCAGGGGTATGGATACGCAGTATTTT. This chain joins TRBV27 and TRBJ2-3; 11 positions match TRBD1. The CDR3 sequence is 16 residues long. The V gene's germline CDR1 is MNHEY and CDR2 SMNVEV (reference sequence). Trimming took 8 bases from V and 6 from J; bases not matched to a gene: 13.